These 10 T cell receptor beta chains were sequenced from one sample in a study of blood T cell repertoires in COVID-19. Here immunoSEQ multiplex PCR was the method, and the copy in TCRdb shows in-frame clones only, minus some. Here the sample spans approximately 88,000 clones, 65% to 80% being singletons. The sequencing input was peripheral blood. These receptors were taken from a human donor in a cohort sampled during active COVID-19.

Comment on this clone: The junction departs from germline at one end; a sequencing error may be responsible. The chain links TRBV20-1 to TRBJ2-3; perhaps TRBD1 as D (5 bases). Germline values: CDR1 DFQATT, CDR2 SNEGSKA (reference sequence). The CDR3 is made up of 11 amino acids. The CDR3 coding sequence is TGCAGTGCGTTCCTGACAGCTACGCAGTATTTT. Amino acids: CSAFLTATQYF.

V is TRBV14 and J is TRBJ2-2, with 13 bases that match TRBD2. The CDR3 covers 16 residues. Per germline, CDR1 SGHDN and CDR2 FVKESK. Trimming at V came to 2 bases and at J to 7 bases, leaving 4 bases not matched to a gene. The CDR3 nucleotides are TGTGCCAGCAGCCAAAGGACTAGCGGGAGAGGCGGGGAGCTGTTTTTT. This gives the protein CASSQRTSGRGGELFF.

The chain couples TRBV18 to TRBJ1-5, with a possible D match to TRBD1 (6 bases). The V and J ends lost 0 bases and 3 bases respectively, with 18 bases between them. The CDR3 totals 18 residues. The germline gives CDR1 KGHSH, CDR2 LQKENI. The CDR3 is CASSPPGSGGASNQPQHF. The CDR3 DNA sequence: TGTGCCAGCTCACCACCGGGTTCGGGGGGCGCGTCCAATCAGCCCCAGCATTTT.

V is TRBV14 and J is TRBJ1-3; no clear D. Germline CDR1 reads SGHDN; CDR2 reads FVKESK. The CDR3 runs 17 residues. V was shortened by 0 bases and J by 0 bases, with 12 bases between the two germline ends. CDR3 in DNA: TGTGCCAGCAGCCAAGATCTTCCCAGGATCTCTGGAAACACCATATATTTT. Its protein is CASSQDLPRISGNTIYF.

The V call is TRBV14, the J call TRBJ1-2; 10 bases agree with TRBD1. Germline values: CDR1 SGHDN, CDR2 FVKESK. V gave up 5 bases and J gave up 7 bases; unmatched junction bases: 7. The CDR3 has 14 residues. CDR3 nucleotide sequence: TGTGCCAGCAGCTCACGGACAGGGGGATTTGGCTACACCTTC. Amino acids: CASSSRTGGFGYTF.

This chain connects TRBV29-1 to TRBJ1-4; maybe TRBD1 (6 bases). The CDR3 runs to 13 residues. Trimming took 7 bases from V and 3 from J, leaving 12 bases between them. CDR1 and CDR2 (germline): SQVTM, ANQGSEA. CDR3 sequence reads: CSALQGANEKLFF. As DNA, the CDR3 is TGCAGCGCCCTACAGGGCGCTAATGAAAAACTGTTTTTT.

This clone was seen a handful of times. V usage is TRBV4-2 and J usage is TRBJ2-1; the match to TRBD2 covers 10 bases. V lost 4 bases, J lost 8 bases, and 14 bases stayed unmatched. Germline values: CDR1 LGHNA, CDR2 YNFKEQ. This CDR3 spans 17 amino acids. This CDR3 reads CASSPEGVAGGLYEQFF. The CDR3 bases are TGTGCCAGCAGCCCAGAGGGGGTAGCGGGAGGTTTGTATGAGCAGTTCTTC.

The gene calls are TRBV30 and TRBJ1-2; a weak D match, TRBD1 (5 bases). V dropped 2 bases and J dropped 6 bases, with 13 bases sitting between them. Per germline, CDR1 GTSNPN and CDR2 SVGIG (reference sequence). The CDR3 runs 13 residues. Here the CDR3 DNA reads TGTGCCTGGAGTATCTCAGGGCTAGATGGCTACACCTTC. Translating gives CAWSISGLDGYTF.

This clone was found once. V gene TRBV28 combines with J gene TRBJ2-1, with a possible D match to TRBD1 (6 bases). Trimming removed 5 bases from V and 8 bases from J, with 13 bases in between. Germline V gene data show CDR1 as MDHEN and CDR2 as SYDVKM. The CDR3 sequence is 13 residues long. The CDR3 spells CASSRGGRYEQFF. CDR3 nucleotides: TGTGCCAGCAGTCGAGGGGGTCGGTATGAGCAGTTCTTC.

The chain couples TRBV19 to TRBJ1-2, with unresolved D. The CDR3 totals 15 residues. Trimming removed 5 bases from V and 5 bases from J, with 18 bases in between. The germline V gene has CDR1 LNHDA and CDR2 SQIVND (reference sequence). CDR3 sequence (DNA): TGTGCCAGTAGTCATCACCCCCCAGAAAATTATGGCTACACCTTC. This codes for CASSHHPPENYGYTF.